In this sample, the clone carrying this T cell receptor beta chain turned up once. This record comes from a study of blood T cell repertoires in COVID-19. About the research overall: Researchers got acute and convalescent COVID-19 samples from the United States, Italy and Spain. T cells, B-cell-depleted T cells, or PBMCs supplied cDNA or gDNA.

Under the authors' procedure: Amplification of reference gene primers was used by the study to estimate nucleated cell counts. Clones were sequenced by immunoSEQ multiplex PCR, and TCRdb holds only the in-frame ones, with some missing. D and trimming were read from the DNA, whereas the V and J calls and clone size are those reported in that table. The profile shows 200,000 to 250,000 clones, around 90% of them singletons. Unmatched junction bases numbered 9, after V lost 6 bases and J lost 1 base. The CDR3 is 17 amino acids. Germline V lookup: CDR1 SGHAT, CDR2 FQNNGV. Material: peripheral blood. V gene TRBV11-2 combines with J gene TRBJ2-2; 9 bases agree with TRBD2. The origin of this receptor is a man between 18 and 29 years old with active or convalescent COVID-19. As DNA, the CDR3 is TGTGCCAGCAGAATGGGTAGCGGGGGCTGGAACACCGGGGAGCTGTTTTTT. It specifies CASRMGSGGWNTGELFF.